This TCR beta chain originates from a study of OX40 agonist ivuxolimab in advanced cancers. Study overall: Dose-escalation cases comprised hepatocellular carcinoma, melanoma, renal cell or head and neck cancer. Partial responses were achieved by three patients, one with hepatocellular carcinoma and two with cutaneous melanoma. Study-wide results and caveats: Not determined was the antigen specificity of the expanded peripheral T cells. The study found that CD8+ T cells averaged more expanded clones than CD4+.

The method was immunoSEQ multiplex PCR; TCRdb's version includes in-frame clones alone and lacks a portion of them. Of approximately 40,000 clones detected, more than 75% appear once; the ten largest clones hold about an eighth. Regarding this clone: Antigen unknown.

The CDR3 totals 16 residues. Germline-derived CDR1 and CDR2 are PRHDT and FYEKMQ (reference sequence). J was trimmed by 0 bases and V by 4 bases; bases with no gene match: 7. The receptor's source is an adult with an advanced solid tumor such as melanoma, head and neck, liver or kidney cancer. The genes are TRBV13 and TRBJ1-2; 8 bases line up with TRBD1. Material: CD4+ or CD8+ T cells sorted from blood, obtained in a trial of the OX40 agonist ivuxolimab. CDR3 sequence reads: CASSSGQGETNYGYTF. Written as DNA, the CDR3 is TGTGCCAGCAGCTCCGGACAGGGAGAGACTAACTATGGCTACACCTTC.